This T cell receptor (beta chain) was obtained from a study of shared clonotypes between healthy human individuals (dated by TCRdb to 2018 to 2021). Notes on the research overall: The cohort included three men and two women between 18 and 49 years of age. For each donor, CD4 naive and CD4 memory were each given three plates, CD8 naive was given two plates, and CD8 memory was given one plate. Blood TCR repertoires of a handful of healthy adults were deeply sequenced to estimate repertoire size and the extent of clonotype sharing between individuals. To increase sequencing depth and limit assay-specific biases, different laboratories used diverse techniques to prepare libraries and sequence TCR repertoires. Leukapheresis yielded between about 0.85 and 9 billion PBMCs per donor. Study-level results and caveats: Pairwise subsampling led to the expectation that sequencing depth would affect the degree of clonotype sharing among donors. Because the study included only a small number of donors, the genetic and exposure-history diversity represented was limited. Sampling was restricted to blood, and TCR repertoires in tissue are likely to differ from TCR repertoires in blood. Approximately 5% of naive CD4, 3.5% of naive CD8, around 2.3% of memory CD4, and roughly 0.4% of memory CD8 clonotypes were shared across several donors. Clonotypes shared by all four sorted-subset donors showed higher generation probabilities than non-shared clonotypes. Rarefaction of sorted-subset datasets indicated incomplete sequencing despite the large sequencing depth. Larger estimated clonotype richness was generally found for naive subsets than for memory subsets.

CD8 naive samples were CD45RO-negative cells positively selected for CCR7, giving a CD45RA+CCR7+ population that excluded TemRA cells. Donors were healthy HIV-negative adults with no recently reported acute infections or vaccinations. All donors were Caucasian adults living in Nashville, Tennessee, USA. After blood collection by leukapheresis, PBMCs were isolated using Ficoll-Histopaque density gradient centrifugation and then cryopreserved in the vapor phase of liquid nitrogen. Analytical flow cytometry was used to check the purity and quantity of each magnetically sorted T cell population. Genomic DNA was isolated from every sorted fraction and measured by UV absorbance on a Nanodrop 2000c. To note about this clone: The antigen it binds to is not known. Per-base qualities were not stored, and no clone one base away is much larger. Additional DNA sequences in this sample encode the identical CDR3.

The CDR3 holds 14 amino acids from the cysteine to the phenylalanine. This entry keeps only the CDR3 DNA: 42 bases, framed from base 1. V sheds 1 base and J sheds 4 bases, leaving 10 bases between their ends. The germline V gene gives CDR1 as SGHTA and CDR2 as FQGNSA. Using the deep immunoSEQ assay, TCR CDR3 regions were amplified from genomic DNA by multiplex PCR. Extracted genomic DNA from each cell subset was spread evenly across all wells of several immunoSEQ 96-well plates, with each plate serving as a replicate. For sorted subsets, about 200 ng genomic DNA, equal to tens of thousands of T cell genomes, was loaded into each replicate PCR. The purified libraries were quantified using a Qubit 3.0 fluorometer, sized with a Bioanalyzer 2100, and then quantified again using the KAPA Library Quantification kit. Every immunoSEQ 96-well plate was sequenced on a dedicated single-read 150-cycle Illumina NextSeq 550 flow cell. On the authors' methods: Because the immunoSEQ output held only junctional sequences and lacked quality scores, the filtering could not match the filtering applied to full-length reads. Sequences were annotated with PyIR, a Python wrapper for IgBLAST v1.9, and V/J genes and CDR3 were assigned using IMGT germline references. Reads with weak V/J assignments (E-value above 1e-6), missing CDR3, stop codons, out-of-frame junctions, or ambiguous translated residues were removed. V3J clonotypes were defined by identical inferred V gene, J gene, and CDR3 amino acid sequence. Percentage overlap between repertoires was computed as shared unique clonotypes divided by the size of the smaller repertoire. Repertoire richness was assessed with RTK rarefaction, the Chao1 estimator, and Recon v2.1 estimates of unobserved clonotypes. Generation probabilities were computed with OLGA for all TCRbeta clonotypes obtained by the gDNA method from several donors. The source is immuneACCESS, and TCRdb retained only in-frame sequences with V and J called. Part of the clones is not carried over; for the studies checked, unresolved V genes explain less than half of this, and the remainder is unexplained. V, J and clone size were drawn from that table, and D and trimming were deduced from the DNA. The sample records some 2.1 million clones, approximately 95% of which are singletons. Around 1.1% of the sample goes to the ten largest clones.

The receptor chain draws on TRBV7-2 and TRBJ1-1; the D region possibly corresponds to TRBD1 (5 bases align). The sequence was obtained from a man in his late teens or twenties in good health. Sequencing used naive CD8+ T cells sorted from blood. The sample's cell subset or site label, in plain terms: CD45RA+CCR7+. CDR3 loop: CASSLGGTGTEAFF. The DNA is TGTGCCAGCAGCTTAGGGGGAACAGGCACTGAAGCTTTCTTT.